This is a list of T cell receptor beta chains from one sample in a study of cytomegalovirus exposure and HLA in healthy donors. Profiled with immunoSEQ multiplex PCR; TCRdb holds only in-frame clones, not every one. The sample shows about 110,000 clones, roughly 73% of them seen only once. Sequenced sample: PBMCs. The origin of the receptors is a middle-aged man in good health and CMV-seronegative. Each CDR3 is given with its conserved first and last residue. The D gene is left open where the match is weak. Size values are once, few and many counts, or a class for expanded clones, and some rows have none.

v_call: TRBV2
d_call: TRBD1
clone_size: NA
j_call: TRBJ1-3
cdr3_length: 16
cdr3_aa: CASSEGGQLSGNTIYF
cdr3_nt: TGTGCCAGCAGTGAGGGGGGACAGCTCTCTGGAAACACCATATATTTT

v_call: TRBV5-6
d_call: TRBD2
clone_size: NA
j_call: TRBJ2-1
cdr3_length: 13
cdr3_aa: CASTSGGYNEQFF
cdr3_nt: TGTGCCAGCACCAGCGGGGGATACAATGAGCAGTTCTTC

v_call: TRBV2
d_call: NA
clone_size: NA
j_call: TRBJ2-5
cdr3_length: 11
cdr3_aa: CASRAQETQYF
cdr3_nt: TGTGCCAGCAGGGCCCAAGAGACCCAGTACTTC

v_call: TRBV6-6
d_call: NA
clone_size: NA
j_call: TRBJ1-6
cdr3_length: 13
cdr3_aa: CASGSRENSPLHF
cdr3_nt: TGTGCCAGCGGATCGAGGGAAAATTCACCCCTCCACTTT

v_call: TRBV27
d_call: TRBD2
clone_size: few
j_call: TRBJ2-1
cdr3_length: 16
cdr3_aa: CASSFSASGTYNEQFF
cdr3_nt: TGTGCCAGCAGTTTTTCTGCTAGCGGAACCTACAATGAGCAGTTCTTC

v_call: TRBV29-1
d_call: TRBD1
clone_size: NA
j_call: TRBJ1-1
cdr3_length: 14
cdr3_aa: CSVLDRGPNTEAFF
cdr3_nt: TGCAGCGTGCTGGACAGGGGGCCGAACACTGAAGCTTTCTTT

v_call: TRBV5-1
d_call: TRBD2
clone_size: NA
j_call: TRBJ2-5
cdr3_length: 16
cdr3_aa: CASRGLAGENQETQYF
cdr3_nt: TGCGCCAGCAGAGGACTAGCGGGGGAAAACCAAGAGACCCAGTACTTC

v_call: TRBV27
d_call: NA
clone_size: NA
j_call: TRBJ2-7
cdr3_length: 17
cdr3_aa: CASSRLGGQGIPYEQYF
cdr3_nt: TGTGCCAGCAGTAGATTGGGGGGGCAGGGGATCCCCTACGAGCAGTACTTC

v_call: TRBV7-9
d_call: NA
clone_size: NA
j_call: TRBJ1-3
cdr3_length: 17
cdr3_aa: CASSLISGYLSGNTIYF
cdr3_nt: TGTGCCAGCAGCCTTATCTCAGGGTATTTATCTGGAAACACCATATATTTT

v_call: TRBV6-1
d_call: TRBD1
clone_size: few
j_call: TRBJ1-2
cdr3_length: 14
cdr3_aa: CASSEGQGNYGYTF
cdr3_nt: TGTGCCAGCAGTGAAGGACAGGGTAACTATGGCTACACCTTC

v_call: TRBV29-1
d_call: TRBD1
clone_size: NA
j_call: TRBJ2-7
cdr3_length: 12
cdr3_aa: CSVRQGVNEQYF
cdr3_nt: TGCAGCGTTCGGCAGGGGGTGAACGAGCAGTACTTC

v_call: TRBV27
d_call: TRBD1
clone_size: few
j_call: TRBJ1-2
cdr3_length: 18
cdr3_aa: CASSLGGGQGAPNYGYTF
cdr3_nt: TGTGCCAGCAGTTTAGGGGGAGGACAGGGGGCGCCTAACTATGGCTACACCTTC

v_call: TRBV6-1
d_call: TRBD1
clone_size: once
j_call: TRBJ2-7
cdr3_length: 14
cdr3_aa: CATHLRDSGYEQYF
cdr3_nt: TGTGCCACTCACCTCCGGGACAGCGGCTACGAGCAGTACTTC

v_call: TRBV19
d_call: NA
clone_size: NA
j_call: TRBJ2-3
cdr3_length: 16
cdr3_aa: CASSFRSGSPEDTQYF
cdr3_nt: TGTGCCAGTAGTTTCCGAAGCGGGTCACCAGAGGATACGCAGTATTTT

v_call: TRBV18
d_call: TRBD1
clone_size: NA
j_call: TRBJ2-7
cdr3_length: 14
cdr3_aa: CASSPPNRGYEQYF
cdr3_nt: TGTGCCAGCTCACCACCGAACAGGGGCTACGAGCAGTACTTC

v_call: TRBV2
d_call: TRBD2
clone_size: NA
j_call: TRBJ2-5
cdr3_length: 15
cdr3_aa: CASRTSGGTQETQYF
cdr3_nt: TGTGCCAGCAGAACTAGCGGGGGGACGCAAGAGACCCAGTACTTC

v_call: TRBV19
d_call: TRBD1
clone_size: NA
j_call: TRBJ1-2
cdr3_length: 15
cdr3_aa: CASSPSYRGSYGYTF
cdr3_nt: TGTGCCAGTAGTCCGTCCTACAGGGGTAGCTATGGCTACACCTTC

v_call: TRBV7-2
d_call: NA
clone_size: few
j_call: TRBJ2-5
cdr3_length: 15
cdr3_aa: CASSLDSGGTKTQYF
cdr3_nt: TGTGCCAGCAGCTTAGATTCGGGGGGCACAAAGACCCAGTACTTC

v_call: TRBV13
d_call: TRBD2
clone_size: few
j_call: TRBJ2-5
cdr3_length: 16
cdr3_aa: CASSPFGRGVKETQYF
cdr3_nt: TGTGCCAGCAGCCCATTCGGGCGGGGGGTGAAAGAGACCCAGTACTTC

v_call: TRBV19
d_call: NA
clone_size: NA
j_call: TRBJ2-5
cdr3_length: 12
cdr3_aa: CASSNLPETQYF
cdr3_nt: TGTGCCAGTAGTAATCTCCCAGAGACCCAGTACTTC

v_call: TRBV6-5
d_call: NA
clone_size: NA
j_call: TRBJ1-6
cdr3_length: 15
cdr3_aa: CASKRGLRDNSPLHF
cdr3_nt: TGTGCCAGCAAGAGGGGGTTACGAGATAATTCACCCCTCCACTTT

v_call: TRBV11-2
d_call: TRBD2
clone_size: once
j_call: TRBJ2-7
cdr3_length: 16
cdr3_aa: CASSLSLSGGALEQYF
cdr3_nt: TGTGCCAGCAGCTTATCTCTTAGCGGGGGGGCCCTCGAGCAGTACTTC

v_call: TRBV6-5
d_call: NA
clone_size: NA
j_call: TRBJ2-5
cdr3_length: 15
cdr3_aa: CASSSLKRQQETQYF
cdr3_nt: TGTGCCAGCAGTTCGTTGAAACGACAGCAAGAGACCCAGTACTTC

v_call: TRBV5-1
d_call: TRBD1
clone_size: NA
j_call: TRBJ2-7
cdr3_length: 16
cdr3_aa: CASSLAGTGSFREQYF
cdr3_nt: TGCGCCAGCAGCTTGGCCGGGACAGGGTCGTTCCGCGAGCAGTACTTC

v_call: TRBV7-8
d_call: NA
clone_size: NA
j_call: TRBJ1-1
cdr3_length: 19
cdr3_aa: CASSLAGGVRGYMNTEAFF
cdr3_nt: TGTGCCAGCAGCTTAGCCGGGGGGGTGAGGGGGTACATGAACACTGAAGCTTTCTTT

v_call: TRBV29-1
d_call: TRBD2
clone_size: NA
j_call: TRBJ2-3
cdr3_length: 14
cdr3_aa: CSVRTSGGADTQYF
cdr3_nt: TGCAGCGTCCGGACTAGCGGGGGGGCAGATACGCAGTATTTT

v_call: TRBV18
d_call: NA
clone_size: NA
j_call: TRBJ1-2
cdr3_length: 14
cdr3_aa: CASSPADRRYGYTF
cdr3_nt: TGTGCCAGCTCACCCGCGGACAGACGCTATGGCTACACCTTC

v_call: TRBV7-9
d_call: TRBD1
clone_size: NA
j_call: TRBJ1-6
cdr3_length: 18
cdr3_aa: CASSLSAGTGFYNSPLHF
cdr3_nt: TGTGCCAGCAGCTTAAGCGCCGGGACAGGGTTCTATAATTCACCCCTCCACTTT

v_call: TRBV7-2
d_call: NA
clone_size: NA
j_call: TRBJ2-5
cdr3_length: 16
cdr3_aa: CASSLGMGGAGETQYF
cdr3_nt: TGTGCCAGCAGCTTAGGAATGGGGGGGGCCGGGGAGACCCAGTACTTC

v_call: TRBV11-3
d_call: NA
clone_size: NA
j_call: TRBJ1-1
cdr3_length: 13
cdr3_aa: CASSFEGGTEAFF
cdr3_nt: TGTGCCAGCAGCTTCGAGGGTGGCACTGAAGCTTTCTTT

v_call: TRBV7-6
d_call: TRBD1
clone_size: NA
j_call: TRBJ2-7
cdr3_length: 15
cdr3_aa: CASSLGGTGKGEQYF
cdr3_nt: TGTGCCAGCAGCTTAGGAGGGACAGGGAAGGGGGAGCAGTACTTC

v_call: TRBV7-9
d_call: TRBD2
clone_size: NA
j_call: TRBJ2-5
cdr3_length: 18
cdr3_aa: CASSPLDPPLAGEETQYF
cdr3_nt: TGTGCCAGCAGCCCACTCGATCCACCTCTAGCGGGGGAAGAGACCCAGTACTTC

v_call: TRBV6-5
d_call: TRBD1
clone_size: once
j_call: TRBJ1-6
cdr3_length: 15
cdr3_aa: CASSYGRGLGSPLHF
cdr3_nt: TGTGCCAGCAGTTACGGTAGGGGGCTAGGTTCACCCCTCCACTTT

v_call: TRBV5-8
d_call: TRBD1
clone_size: once
j_call: TRBJ1-5
cdr3_length: 15
cdr3_aa: CASSLGTGINQPQHF
cdr3_nt: TGTGCCAGCAGCTTGGGGACAGGGATCAATCAGCCCCAGCATTTT

v_call: TRBV11-2
d_call: TRBD2
clone_size: NA
j_call: TRBJ2-3
cdr3_length: 17
cdr3_aa: CASSFRGGLGGTDTQYF
cdr3_nt: TGTGCCAGCAGCTTTCGCGGGGGACTAGGGGGCACAGATACGCAGTATTTT

v_call: TRBV10-3
d_call: NA
clone_size: NA
j_call: TRBJ2-1
cdr3_length: 13
cdr3_aa: CAISGGGDNEQFF
cdr3_nt: TGTGCCATCAGTGGTGGCGGGGACAATGAGCAGTTCTTC

v_call: TRBV4-1
d_call: NA
clone_size: few
j_call: TRBJ2-7
cdr3_length: 13
cdr3_aa: CASSQPGVYEQYF
cdr3_nt: TGCGCCAGCAGCCAACCGGGGGTGTACGAGCAGTACTTC

v_call: TRBV7-8
d_call: TRBD2
clone_size: NA
j_call: TRBJ2-3
cdr3_length: 17
cdr3_aa: CASSTRPGLAVTDTQYF
cdr3_nt: TGTGCCAGCAGCACCCGACCGGGACTAGCGGTCACAGATACGCAGTATTTT

v_call: TRBV19
d_call: TRBD2
clone_size: NA
j_call: TRBJ2-3
cdr3_length: 16
cdr3_aa: CASSGLAGASGDTQYF
cdr3_nt: TGTGCCAGTAGCGGACTAGCGGGGGCCTCCGGAGATACGCAGTATTTT

v_call: TRBV29-1
d_call: NA
clone_size: few
j_call: TRBJ1-1
cdr3_length: 13
cdr3_aa: CSVGDRLNTEAFF
cdr3_nt: TGCAGCGTTGGTGACAGGTTGAACACTGAAGCTTTCTTT

v_call: TRBV7-8
d_call: NA
clone_size: NA
j_call: TRBJ2-1
cdr3_length: 15
cdr3_aa: CASSPPEGGDNEQFF
cdr3_nt: TGTGCCAGCAGCCCGCCCGAGGGGGGGGACAATGAGCAGTTCTTC

v_call: TRBV7-3
d_call: TRBD2
clone_size: NA
j_call: TRBJ2-1
cdr3_length: 15
cdr3_aa: CASSLRGGDYNEQFF
cdr3_nt: TGTGCCAGCAGCTTACGGGGGGGGGACTACAATGAGCAGTTCTTC

v_call: TRBV4-1
d_call: NA
clone_size: NA
j_call: TRBJ2-4
cdr3_length: 14
cdr3_aa: CASSQPGRANIQYF
cdr3_nt: TGCGCCAGCAGCCAACCGGGCAGGGCGAACATTCAGTACTTC

v_call: TRBV16
d_call: TRBD2
clone_size: NA
j_call: TRBJ2-5
cdr3_length: 14
cdr3_aa: CASSPGTRSETQYF
cdr3_nt: TGTGCCAGCAGCCCAGGGACTAGGAGTGAGACCCAGTACTTC

v_call: TRBV19
d_call: NA
clone_size: NA
j_call: TRBJ2-7
cdr3_length: 13
cdr3_aa: CASSWSGAYEQYF
cdr3_nt: TGTGCCAGTAGTTGGAGCGGTGCCTACGAGCAGTACTTC

v_call: TRBV21-1
d_call: NA
clone_size: NA
j_call: TRBJ1-3
cdr3_length: 15
cdr3_aa: CASSRGHYSGNTIYF
cdr3_nt: TGTGCCAGCAGCAGAGGGCATTACTCTGGAAACACCATATATTTT

v_call: TRBV5-3
d_call: TRBD1
clone_size: NA
j_call: TRBJ1-6
cdr3_length: 16
cdr3_aa: CARSLRDSGFNSPLHF
cdr3_nt: TGTGCCAGAAGCTTGCGGGACAGCGGATTTAATTCACCCCTCCACTTT

v_call: TRBV7-2
d_call: NA
clone_size: NA
j_call: TRBJ1-1
cdr3_length: 13
cdr3_aa: CASSRTGGTEAFF
cdr3_nt: TGTGCCAGCAGCCGCACGGGGGGGACTGAAGCTTTCTTT

v_call: TRBV5-6
d_call: TRBD1
clone_size: NA
j_call: TRBJ2-2
cdr3_length: 14
cdr3_aa: CASWTGLNTGELFF
cdr3_nt: TGTGCCAGCTGGACAGGACTCAACACCGGGGAGCTGTTTTTT

v_call: TRBV4-1
d_call: NA
clone_size: NA
j_call: TRBJ1-1
cdr3_length: 16
cdr3_aa: CASSQAPTGMNTEAFF
cdr3_nt: TGCGCCAGCAGCCAGGCCCCAACAGGGATGAACACTGAAGCTTTCTTT

v_call: TRBV5-1
d_call: TRBD2
clone_size: NA
j_call: TRBJ2-1
cdr3_length: 13
cdr3_aa: CASRLAGDSEQFF
cdr3_nt: TGCGCCAGCAGACTAGCGGGTGACAGTGAGCAGTTCTTC

v_call: TRBV7-2
d_call: NA
clone_size: NA
j_call: TRBJ2-2
cdr3_length: 16
cdr3_aa: CASSPPGDPGTGELFF
cdr3_nt: TGTGCCAGCAGCCCGCCGGGGGACCCGGGCACCGGGGAGCTGTTTTTT

v_call: TRBV25-1
d_call: TRBD1
clone_size: NA
j_call: TRBJ2-3
cdr3_length: 14
cdr3_aa: CAGQGPLDTDTQYF
cdr3_nt: TGTGCCGGACAGGGACCCCTAGACACAGATACGCAGTATTTT

v_call: TRBV5-1
d_call: NA
clone_size: once
j_call: TRBJ1-6
cdr3_length: 14
cdr3_aa: CASSFEGAHSPLHF
cdr3_nt: TGCGCCAGCAGCTTCGAAGGGGCGCATTCACCCCTCCACTTT